This is a list of T cell receptor beta chains from one sample in a study of shared clonotypes between healthy human individuals. Assay used: immunoSEQ multiplex PCR; TCRdb lists only in-frame clones, some missing. The table has just over 2,000,000 clones, less than 95% seen once; the top ten hold more than 0.95%. The sequencing input was naive CD8+ T cells sorted from blood. These receptors were obtained from a young man in good health. Both conserved end residues are part of each CDR3. D genes are given only for firm matches. Not every row has a clone size; where given, it reads once, few, many or a size class.

once TRBJ2-7 14 TRBV5-6 TRBD1 CASSLGQGSHEQYF TGTGCCAGCAGCCTCGGACAGGGTAGCCACGAGCAGTACTTC
. TRBJ2-5 16 TRBV7-8 TRBD2 CASLLGLAGVGETQYF TGTGCCAGCCTATTGGGGCTAGCGGGAGTAGGGGAGACCCAGTACTTC
once TRBJ1-1 11 TRBV11-3 . CASSLDKWAFF TGTGCCAGCAGCTTAGATAAGTGGGCTTTCTTT
. TRBJ2-3 19 TRBV4-1 TRBD2 CASSQDPLAGGEGTDTQYF TGCGCCAGCAGCCAAGACCCCCTAGCGGGGGGGGAAGGCACAGATACGCAGTATTTT
. TRBJ1-3 12 TRBV2 TRBD1 CARQGAGNTIYF TGTGCCCGACAGGGGGCTGGAAACACCATATATTTT
. TRBJ2-1 11 TRBV10-2 . CATNWGDEQFF TGCGCCACCAACTGGGGCGATGAGCAGTTCTTC
. TRBJ2-1 12 TRBV19 . CASTLNRGQQFF TGTGCCAGTACTCTGAATCGGGGTCAGCAGTTCTTC
. TRBJ1-1 11 TRBV10-2 . CASWWAEEAFF TGCGCCAGCTGGTGGGCCGAAGAAGCTTTCTTT
. TRBJ2-7 11 TRBV6-1 . CASSEGLEQYF TGTGCCAGCAGTGAAGGACTGGAGCAGTACTTC
. TRBJ1-4 14 TRBV2 . CASSDGGTNEKLFF TGTGCCAGCAGTGATGGGGGAACTAATGAAAAACTGTTTTTT
. TRBJ1-1 15 TRBV27 TRBD1 CASSSSGTGGGEAFF TGTGCCAGCAGTTCTTCCGGGACAGGGGGTGGTGAAGCTTTCTTT
. TRBJ1-5 15 TRBV27 . CASSLSGILRQPQHF TGTGCCAGCAGTTTATCGGGGATTTTGCGCCAGCCCCAGCATTTT
. TRBJ2-7 15 TRBV7-9 TRBD2 CASSSSGGRAYEQYF TGTGCCAGCAGCTCTAGTGGCGGGAGGGCCTACGAGCAGTACTTC
. TRBJ2-7 17 TRBV4-2 TRBD2 CASSQPGLVISVNEQYF TGTGCCAGCAGCCAGCCGGGACTAGTAATTAGTGTGAACGAGCAGTACTTC
. TRBJ1-1 14 TRBV28 TRBD1 CASSFRGRNTEAFF TGTGCCAGCAGTTTCAGGGGGCGGAACACTGAAGCTTTCTTT
. TRBJ2-7 13 TRBV11-2 . CASSLATWSEQYF TGTGCCAGCAGCTTGGCAACCTGGTCCGAGCAGTACTTC
. TRBJ2-5 16 TRBV6-5 TRBD2 CASSYASGSVLETQYF TGTGCCAGCAGTTACGCTAGCGGGAGCGTCTTGGAGACCCAGTACTTC
. TRBJ1-6 17 TRBV19 . CASSIDLDSSYNSPLHF TGTGCCAGTAGTATAGACCTCGATAGCTCCTATAATTCACCCCTCCACTTT
. TRBJ2-7 13 TRBV2 TRBD2 CASSKRDSYEQYF TGTGCCAGCAGTAAGCGGGACTCCTACGAGCAGTACTTC
. TRBJ1-2 12 TRBV5-5 . CASSMDAHGYTF TGTGCCAGCAGCATGGACGCCCATGGCTACACCTTC
. TRBJ2-1 17 TRBV4-3 TRBD2 CASSQDLAGGSYNEQFF TGCGCCAGCAGCCAAGATTTGGCGGGGGGCTCCTACAATGAGCAGTTCTTC
few TRBJ2-7 12 TRBV7-9 . CASSEGTYEQYF TGTGCCAGCAGTGAGGGGACGTACGAGCAGTACTTC
once TRBJ1-2 11 TRBV28 . CASTDVAGYTF TGTGCCAGCACGGACGTAGCTGGCTACACCTTC